This TCR beta chain emerged from a study of technical replicates of blood from a handful of donors. This CDR3 is 15 amino acids long. Germline trimming cut 4 bases from V and 6 bases from J; bases unmatched to any gene: 13. From germline, CDR1 is SGHRS and CDR2 YFSETQ. Only in-frame clones appear in the TCRdb table, and some are missing; sequencing was by immunoSEQ multiplex PCR. The repertoire consists of fewer than 90,000 clones, with approximately 93% occurring once and the leading ten covering 0.2% to 0.25%. The source material was T cells isolated from PBMCs. This clonotype was sampled from a human donor in good health. The gene calls are TRBV5-1 and TRBJ2-7; 7 nucleotides match TRBD2. The CDR3: CASSRGVDMYSEQYF. The CDR3 coding sequence is TGCGCCAGCAGCCGGGGGGTTGACATGTATAGCGAGCAGTACTTC.